Below are 5 T cell receptor beta chains sequenced from a single sample in a study of blood T cells in healthy people across ages. A J-beta primer mix and a sample-barcoded 5' primer were used in a second PCR of about 7 to 11 cycles. MiXCR was run by TCRdb on the 5' RACE reads, yielding one entry per CDR3 protein. The table shows 1.5 million or so distinct CDR3 sequences, with approximately 38% occurring only once. The source material was blood. Receptors originate from a woman in her late teens or twenties in good health.

This sequence joins TRBV6-1 and TRBJ2-7, with 9 nucleotides matching TRBD1. The ends lost 4 bases at V and 4 bases at J; junction bases unmatched: 8. Germline loops: CDR1 MNHNS, CDR2 SASEGT. This CDR3 contains 15 residues. For the CDR3, the DNA is TGTGCCAGCAGTGGGCCGGACAGGGGAGAGTACGAGCAGTACTTC. This codes for CASSGPDRGEYEQYF.

The CDR3 sequence: CASSPNGGSYNEQFF. Here the CDR3 DNA reads TGTGCCAGCAGCCCGAACGGGGGATCCTACAATGAGCAGTTCTTC. The rearrangement joins TRBV7-7 to TRBJ2-1; tentative D call: TRBD2 (6 bases). The CDR3 length is 15 residues. The ends were cut back, 5 bases at V and 1 base at J, with 12 bases in the middle. The germline V gene encodes CDR1 SSHAT and CDR2 FNYEAQ (reference sequence).

This sequence joins TRBV7-9 and TRBJ2-1; D call uncertain. There are 13 residues in the CDR3. CDR1 is SEHNR, CDR2 FQNEAQ, per germline (reference sequence). Trimming took off 1 base at V and 7 bases at J, with 8 bases between the two ends. In nucleotides, the CDR3 is TGTGCCAGCAGCTTAGGCTGGGGAAATGAGCAGTTCTTC. Protein sequence: CASSLGWGNEQFF.

The chain joins TRBV29-1 to TRBJ1-1; the D is unclear. This CDR3 is 14 amino acids long. From germline, CDR1 is SQVTM and CDR2 ANQGSEA. V lost 2 bases, J lost 0 bases, and 10 bases lay in between. DNA for the CDR3: TGCAGCGTTGAAAGGCAGGCCCTGAACACTGAAGCTTTCTTT. It specifies CSVERQALNTEAFF.

This clonotype was detected only once. The gene calls are TRBV5-1 and TRBJ2-2, with a tentative D call TRBD1 (6 bases). Trimming took off 1 base at V and 7 bases at J, with 14 bases between the two ends. Per germline, CDR1 SGHRS and CDR2 YFSETQ. This CDR3 spans 15 amino acids. CDR3: CASSLSHRENGELFF. The CDR3 nucleotides read TGCGCCAGCAGCTTGTCCCACAGGGAGAACGGGGAGCTGTTTTTT.